These 27 T cell receptor beta chains were sequenced from one sample in a study of control samples from healthy donors and cancer patients. Sequencing used immunoSEQ multiplex PCR; TCRdb keeps in-frame clones, though not all of them. The sample carries about 75,000 clones, roughly 84% recorded once. Sequencing was carried out using blood. Every receptor here comes from a man aged 50 to 60 in good health.

The sample holds a few counts of this clone. The chain links TRBV7-9 to TRBJ1-5, with a tentative D call TRBD1 (5 bases). This CDR3 has 15 amino acids. V gave up 5 bases and J gave up 3 bases, with 14 bases separating them. Germline values: CDR1 SEHNR, CDR2 FQNEAQ (reference sequence). The CDR3 bases are TGTGCCAGCAGCACCGGGACGGACCACAATCAGCCCCAGCATTTT. Encoded protein: CASSTGTDHNQPQHF.

The chain has TRBV10-3 and TRBJ1-5, with D possibly TRBD1 on 5 matching bases. The V end lost 7 bases, the J end lost 3 bases, and 13 bases lay between the germline ends. CDR1 is ENHRY and CDR2 is SYGVKD in the germline V gene. CDR3 size: 14 residues. The CDR3 is CAINGTAYNQPQHF. The CDR3 DNA sequence: TGTGCCATCAACGGGACGGCATACAATCAGCCCCAGCATTTT.

The CDR3 protein is CASSWRPGVGETQYF. CDR3 DNA: TGTGCCAGCAGCTGGAGACCAGGGGTGGGAGAGACCCAGTACTTC. The chain employs TRBV5-4 and TRBJ2-5, with D possibly TRBD1 on 6 matching bases. Looked up from germline, CDR1 is SGHNT and CDR2 is YYREEE (reference sequence). With 3 bases removed from V and 4 bases from J, the gap between germline ends came to 16 bases. The CDR3 contains 15 residues.

The genes are TRBV12-3 or TRBV12-4 and TRBJ1-1, with 9 bases matching TRBD1. J gave up 4 bases and V 6 bases, and 3 bases lay outside the gene matches. This CDR3 region has 13 residues. As DNA, the CDR3 is TGTGCCAGCAGCTACAGGGGGCTCACTGAAGCTTTCTTT. Translation: CASSYRGLTEAFF.

The chain carries TRBV7-3 and TRBJ1-2; D remains ambiguous. The V gene lost 5 bases and the J gene lost 1 base, with 11 bases spanning the gap. CDR1 and CDR2 from the germline V gene are SGHTA and FQGTGA. CDR3 length: 14 amino acids. The CDR3 protein is CASSPEDHNYGYTF. The CDR3 DNA sequence: TGTGCCAGCAGCCCCGAAGACCATAACTATGGCTACACCTTC.

The chain has TRBV18 and TRBJ1-1; TRBD1 is a possible D gene (6 bases). V was clipped by 8 bases and J by 2 bases, with 15 bases between them. The CDR3 consists of 14 residues. From germline, CDR1 is KGHSH and CDR2 LQKENI. The CDR3 bases are TGTGCCAGCGACGGGGGGCAGCCTAACACTGAAGCTTTCTTT. Encoded protein: CASDGGQPNTEAFF.

The chain employs TRBV11-3 and TRBJ2-5, with 10 bases lining up with TRBD1. This CDR3 is built from 14 residues. Germline trimming cut 5 bases from V and 10 bases from J; bases unmatched to any gene: 10. Germline CDR1 and CDR2: SGHNT and YENEEA. CDR3 region: CASSHRGQGHGQYF. CDR3 nucleotide sequence: TGTGCCAGCAGCCACCGGGGACAGGGGCACGGCCAGTACTTC.

The chain recombines TRBV9 with TRBJ2-2; D is unresolved. Trimming took off 4 bases at V and 7 bases at J, with 11 bases between the two ends. The germline gives CDR1 SGDLS, CDR2 YYNGEE. This CDR3 contains 13 residues. CDR3 in amino acids: CASSPTTNGELFF. In nucleotides, the CDR3 is TGTGCCAGCAGCCCTACAACCAACGGGGAGCTGTTTTTT. Full variable domain (outside the CDR3, taken from reference TRBV9 and TRBJ2-2): DSGVTQTPKHLITATGQRVTLRCSPRSGDLSVYWYQQSLDQGLQFLIQYYNGEERAKGNILERFSAQQFPDLHSELNLSSLELGDSALYFCASSPTTNGELFFGEGSRLTVL.

The rearrangement joins TRBV28 to TRBJ2-3; possibly TRBD1 or TRBD2 for D (5 bases each). The CDR3 loop spans 17 amino acids. The germline CDR1 and CDR2 sequences are MDHEN and SYDVKM. V was shortened by 5 bases and J by 1 base, with 19 bases between the two germline ends. CDR3 region: CASSPTDGTSRTDTQYF. The CDR3 nucleotides are TGTGCCAGCAGTCCAACTGACGGGACCTCCCGCACAGATACGCAGTATTTT. Filled out from reference TRBV28 and TRBJ2-3, the complete variable domain reads DVKVTQSSRYLVKRTGEKVFLECVQDMDHENMFWYRQDPGLGLRLIYFSYDVKMKEKGDIPEGYSVSREKKERFSLILESASTNQTSMYLCASSPTDGTSRTDTQYFGPGTRLTVL.

The J gene is TRBJ1-3, the V gene TRBV7-8, with D perhaps TRBD1 (6 bases). The V gene lost 5 bases and the J gene lost 0 bases, with 17 bases spanning the gap. This CDR3 is 17 amino acids long. From germline, CDR1 is SGHVS and CDR2 FQNEAQ. CDR3 region: CASSIGGSSYSGNTIYF. Written as DNA, the CDR3 is TGTGCCAGCAGCATCGGGGGCAGCTCCTACTCTGGAAACACCATATATTTT.

The chain couples TRBV30 to TRBJ1-3, with a tentative D call TRBD1 (5 bases). This CDR3 comprises 14 residues. CDR1 GTSNPN and CDR2 SVGIG come from the germline V gene (reference sequence). With 2 bases removed from V and 1 base from J, the gap between germline ends came to 9 bases. CDR3 DNA sequence: TGTGCCTGGAGTCAGCAGGGTTCTGGAAACACCATATATTTT. Its protein is CAWSQQGSGNTIYF.

V and J are TRBV24-1 and TRBJ2-4; a possible D gene is TRBD2 (5 bases). Trimming stripped 6 bases from V and 3 bases from J, with 17 bases between. The CDR3 spans 16 residues. Germline loops: CDR1 KGHDR, CDR2 SFDVKD. CDR3 nucleotide sequence: TGTGCCACCAGTAACTCCCTAGCCGATAACAAAAACATTCAGTACTTC. It codes for CATSNSLADNKNIQYF.

This clone was counted once. This chain links TRBV7-9 with TRBJ2-1, with D maybe TRBD2 (6 bases). The V gene's germline CDR1 is SEHNR and CDR2 FQNEAQ (reference sequence). This CDR3 contains 13 residues. Trimming left V 4 bases short and J 9 bases short, with 13 bases between. The CDR3 loop is CASSWDSSGEQFF. DNA of the CDR3: TGTGCCAGCAGCTGGGACTCCTCGGGTGAGCAGTTCTTC.

This chain joins TRBV5-1 and TRBJ2-1; 8 bases are shared with TRBD2. CDR3 length: 12 amino acids. CDR1 and CDR2 from the germline V gene are SGHRS and YFSETQ. V lost 5 bases and J lost 9; bases outside the gene matches: 4. CDR3 DNA: TGCGCCAGCAGGGCGGGAGGTTTTGAGCAGTTCTTC. Amino acid sequence: CASRAGGFEQFF.

V and J are TRBV10-2 and TRBJ2-7; TRBD2 matches at 7 bases. Germline CDR1 WSHSY, CDR2 SAAADI. V was pared by 8 bases and J by 6 bases, with 4 bases of the junction left unmatched. The CDR3 is made up of 11 amino acids. CDR3 amino acids: CASRGDGEQYF. The CDR3 DNA is TGCGCCAGCCGGGGGGACGGCGAGCAGTACTTC.

The chain recombines TRBV19 with TRBJ2-7; TRBD2 agrees at 8 bases. Germline lookup yields CDR1 LNHDA and CDR2 SQIVND (reference sequence). The CDR3 has 21 amino acids. Trimming cost V 3 bases and J 0 bases; bases outside gene matches: 22. DNA of the CDR3: TGTGCCAGTAGTATGCGCTCGTGGGTCCCTGAGCTAGCGGGTAACTCCTACGAGCAGTACTTC. This codes for CASSMRSWVPELAGNSYEQYF.

DNA for the CDR3: TGTGCCAGCAGGCCAACTAGCGGGAGAAGTGGCGGGGAGCTGTTTTTT. This codes for CASRPTSGRSGGELFF. J is TRBJ2-2 and V is TRBV27, with 11 bases lining up with TRBD2. The CDR3 consists of 16 residues. The V segment lost 6 bases and the J segment 7 bases; nucleotides outside the gene matches: 10. Germline V gene lookup returns CDR1 MNHEY and CDR2 SMNVEV (reference sequence).

This rearrangement joins TRBV27 to TRBJ2-7; the D gene is possibly TRBD1 (6 bases). Per germline, CDR1 MNHEY and CDR2 SMNVEV (reference sequence). This CDR3 comprises 13 residues. V was clipped by 4 bases and J by 2 bases, with 9 bases between them. The DNA for the CDR3 is TGTGCCAGCAGTTACAGGGTCACCTACGAGCAGTACTTC. Protein sequence: CASSYRVTYEQYF.

The CDR3 spells CASSDLNRENNEQFF. The CDR3 DNA follows: TGTGCCAGCAGTGACCTGAACCGGGAAAACAATGAGCAGTTCTTC. The V gene is TRBV2, the J gene TRBJ2-1; D perhaps matches TRBD2 (5 bases). Germline-derived CDR1 and CDR2 are SNHLY and FYNNEI. The CDR3 has 15 residues. Deletions cut 3 bases from V and 5 bases from J, with 14 bases between. Combining the CDR3 with reference TRBV2 and TRBJ2-1 gives the whole variable domain EPEVTQTPSHQVTQMGQEVILRCVPISNHLYFYWYRQILGQKVEFLVSFYNNEISEKSEIFDDQFSVERPDGSNFTLKIRSTKLEDSAMYFCASSDLNRENNEQFFGPGTRLTVL.

This clone turned up a few times. The chain has TRBV6-6 and TRBJ2-1; 11 positions agree with TRBD2. This CDR3 region has 14 residues. The germline V gene encodes CDR1 MNHNY and CDR2 SVGAGI (reference sequence). Trimming removed 4 bases from V and 5 bases from J; junction bases left unmatched: 1. Here the CDR3 reads CASSLLAGDNEQFF. DNA of the CDR3: TGTGCCAGCAGTTTACTAGCGGGAGACAATGAGCAGTTCTTC.

The chain links TRBV24-1 to TRBJ1-2; D remains ambiguous. V dropped 4 bases and J dropped 8 bases, with 10 bases sitting between them. Germline values: CDR1 KGHDR, CDR2 SFDVKD. CDR3 length: 12 residues. CDR3 in amino acids: CATSDRIEGYTF. The CDR3 coding sequence is TGTGCCACCAGTGACAGGATAGAAGGCTACACCTTC.

The chain is built from TRBV9 and TRBJ2-5; TRBD2 agrees at 8 bases. This CDR3 is built from 19 residues. V lost 2 bases to trimming and J lost 5 bases; unmatched junction nucleotides: 20. Looked up from germline, CDR1 is SGDLS and CDR2 is YYNGEE. The CDR3 DNA reads TGTGCCAGCAGCGTGCGACCCCCGGGTAAGCGGGAGAGTAATGAGACCCAGTACTTC. It yields the protein CASSVRPPGKRESNETQYF.

J is TRBJ2-1 and V is TRBV9, with no clear D. CDR1 is SGDLS and CDR2 is YYNGEE in the germline V gene. This CDR3 spans 14 amino acids. V gave up 6 bases and J gave up 8 bases, with 18 bases separating them. DNA for the CDR3: TGTGCCAGCACGCCTAGTAATGTTATGTATGAGCAGTTCTTC. This translates into CASTPSNVMYEQFF.

The J gene is TRBJ2-1, the V gene TRBV19; TRBD2 agrees at 14 bases. The trim removed 1 base at V and 7 bases at J, leaving 6 bases unmatched. The CDR3 consists of 17 residues. Per the germline V gene, CDR1 is LNHDA and CDR2 is SQIVND (reference sequence). The CDR3 loop reads CASSIVTSGRGGNEQFF. CDR3 DNA: TGTGCCAGTAGTATAGTGACTAGCGGGAGGGGTGGGAATGAGCAGTTCTTC.

The gene calls are TRBV18 and TRBJ2-7, with 11 bases fitting TRBD2. The length of the CDR3 is 15 residues. Germline loops: CDR1 KGHSH, CDR2 LQKENI. The junction had 1 base not matched to a gene; V was cut back by 2 bases and J by 1 base. In DNA form, the CDR3 reads TGTGCCAGCTCACCAGGGACTAGCGGATCCTACGAGCAGTACTTC. Protein product: CASSPGTSGSYEQYF.

This clone was seen a single time. V and J are TRBV6-5 and TRBJ2-1; TRBD1 agrees at 7 bases. The CDR3 extends over 13 amino acids. V gave up 6 bases and J gave up 6 bases; unmatched junction bases: 5. The germline CDR1 and CDR2 sequences are MNHEY and SVGAGI. CDR3 protein: CASSRPGGNEQFF. DNA of the CDR3: TGTGCCAGCAGCCGCCCAGGGGGCAATGAGCAGTTCTTC.

This clone was observed a few times. The rearrangement links TRBV4-3 to TRBJ2-1; 16 nucleotides match TRBD2. The germline V gene has CDR1 LGHNA and CDR2 YSLEER. The CDR3 is 20 amino acids. The V gene end was trimmed by 0 bases and the J gene end by 9 bases; junction bases not matched to a gene: 14. CDR3 region: CASSQDLGTSGRAIFTEQFF. The CDR3 coding sequence is TGCGCCAGCAGCCAAGATCTGGGGACTAGCGGGAGGGCCATATTCACTGAGCAGTTCTTC.